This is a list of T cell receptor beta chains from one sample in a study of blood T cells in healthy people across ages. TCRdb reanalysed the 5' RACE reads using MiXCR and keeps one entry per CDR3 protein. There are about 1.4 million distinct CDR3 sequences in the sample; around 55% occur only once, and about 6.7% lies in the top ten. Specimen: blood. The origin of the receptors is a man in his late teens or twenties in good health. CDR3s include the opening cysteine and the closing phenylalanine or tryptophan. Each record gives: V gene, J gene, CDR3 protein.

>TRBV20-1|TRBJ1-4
CSARPTRGPYEKLFF
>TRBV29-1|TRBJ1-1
CSSSGGFISEAFF
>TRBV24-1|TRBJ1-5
CATSASLGQPQHF
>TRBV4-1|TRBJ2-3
CASSQVVQGGTDTQYF
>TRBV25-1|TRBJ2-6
CASSDSDGSSGANVLTF
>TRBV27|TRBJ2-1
CASSSGQGAQNEQFF
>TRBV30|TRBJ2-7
CAWSNSGSSEQYF
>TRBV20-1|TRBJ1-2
CSARERVFYGYTF
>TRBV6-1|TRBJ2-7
CAIAWGENYEQYF
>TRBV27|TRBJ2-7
CARNDGGLYEQYF
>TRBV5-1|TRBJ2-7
CASSLVLYSYEQYF
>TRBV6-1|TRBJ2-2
CASSDWGFTGELFF
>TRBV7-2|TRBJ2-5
CASSPLSSTSLETQYF
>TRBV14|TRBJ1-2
CASSPRRNNYGYTF
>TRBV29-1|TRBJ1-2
CSVEERREGPYGYTF
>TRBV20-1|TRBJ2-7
CSAQGRTAEQYF
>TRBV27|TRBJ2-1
CASSLNGGRIYNEQFF
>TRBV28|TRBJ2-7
CASSPGLAGSSSYEQYF
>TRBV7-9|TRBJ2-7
CASSSGQGRQYF
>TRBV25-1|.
CASSEAYRQTQYF
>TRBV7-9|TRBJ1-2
CASSLVAGNNYGYTF
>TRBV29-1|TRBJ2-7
CSVVGSHDSAYEQYF
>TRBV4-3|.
CASSQARGQYAYEQYF
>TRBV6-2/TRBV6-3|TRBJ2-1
CASSRLAGGRSGEQFF
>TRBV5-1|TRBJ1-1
CASSVQELNTEAFF
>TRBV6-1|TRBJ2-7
CASSEAMTRTAYYEQYF
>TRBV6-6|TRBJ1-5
CASSVGAAGQPQHF